One sample yielded the 15 T cell receptor beta chains listed below, sequenced in a study of shared clonotypes between healthy human individuals. The protocol was immunoSEQ multiplex PCR, while the TCRdb copy is restricted to in-frame clones and leaves out a portion. Of around 510,000 clones in the sample, about 96% were seen once. Source material: naive CD4+ T cells sorted from blood. Specified subset: CD45RA+ positively selected. All receptors derive from a woman younger than 45 in good health.

This CDR3 is CASSLGSRLYEQYF. In nucleotides, the CDR3 is TGTGCCAGCAGTTTAGGCTCGCGGCTCTACGAGCAGTACTTC. The rearrangement joins TRBV28 to TRBJ2-7; D is undetermined. Germline CDR1 is MDHEN and CDR2 is SYDVKM. This CDR3 spans 14 amino acids. V dropped 2 bases and J dropped 3 bases, with 11 bases sitting between them.

This clone showed up just once. The V gene is TRBV28, the J gene TRBJ1-4, with 8 bases fitting TRBD1. This CDR3 is built from 15 residues. Germline V gene lookup returns CDR1 MDHEN and CDR2 SYDVKM. Trimming cost V 2 bases and J 7 bases; bases outside gene matches: 6. CDR3 in DNA: TGTGCCAGCAGTTTAGCGGGCAGGGGGCGTGAAAAACTGTTTTTT. As protein: CASSLAGRGREKLFF.

This sequence joins TRBV6-5 and TRBJ1-4; a possible D gene is TRBD1 (5 bases). The CDR3 has 15 residues. The V end was cut by 6 bases, the J end by 7 bases, with 18 bases between. Germline loops: CDR1 MNHEY, CDR2 SVGAGI. CDR3 nucleotide sequence: TGTGCCAGCAGGCTCTGGGCGTCAGGGTTTGAAAAACTGTTTTTT. Translation gives CASRLWASGFEKLFF.

This clone was picked up one time. The chain has TRBV25-1 and TRBJ2-7, with 9 bases fitting TRBD1. V gave up 3 bases and J gave up 6 bases; unmatched junction bases: 9. CDR3 length: 15 residues. Germline CDR1 is MGHDK and CDR2 is SYGVNS. The CDR3 is CASSDPQDRGAEQYF. The CDR3 region has the DNA TGTGCCAGCAGTGATCCACAGGACAGGGGAGCCGAGCAGTACTTC.

V is TRBV6-5 and J is TRBJ1-1; 12 positions match TRBD1. J lost 7 bases, V lost 5 bases, and 8 bases had no gene match. CDR3 length: 15 amino acids. CDR1 is MNHEY, CDR2 SVGAGI, per germline. The CDR3 sequence: CASSIVGTGGGEAFF. CDR3 sequence (DNA): TGTGCCAGCAGTATCGTAGGGACAGGGGGCGGTGAAGCTTTCTTT.

This chain links TRBV4-1 with TRBJ1-2, with 8 bases fitting TRBD1. V gave up 5 bases and J gave up 2 bases; unmatched junction bases: 4. CDR3 size: 14 residues. Germline V gene sequence: CDR1 MGHRA, CDR2 YSYEKL. CDR3 loop: CASSRWTGNYGYTF. Written as DNA, the CDR3 is TGCGCCAGCAGCAGATGGACAGGGAACTATGGCTACACCTTC.

The chain employs TRBV6-5 and TRBJ2-7, with TRBD1 as a possible D gene (6 bases). There are 15 residues in the CDR3. Germline values: CDR1 MNHEY, CDR2 SVGAGI. V shed 0 bases and J shed 5 bases, with 14 bases lying between them. For the CDR3, the DNA is TGTGCCAGCAGTTACTCACCCCAGGGGTCCCACGAGCAGTACTTC. It translates to CASSYSPQGSHEQYF.

This chain connects TRBV7-9 to TRBJ2-1, with 12 bases matching TRBD2. V lost 5 bases and J lost 0; bases outside the gene matches: 8. The CDR3 length is 18 residues. CDR1 SEHNR and CDR2 FQNEAQ come from the germline V gene (reference sequence). Here the CDR3 DNA reads TGTGCCAGCAGCCCTATGTGGACTAGCGGGACCTCCTACAATGAGCAGTTCTTC. Translation: CASSPMWTSGTSYNEQFF.

The chain carries TRBV14 and TRBJ1-5, with D hard to call. In germline, CDR1 is SGHDN, CDR2 FVKESK. Between the trimmed V and J ends, which lost 4 bases and 6 bases, there was a span of 16 bases. The CDR3 covers 15 residues. The CDR3 is CASSPGSGFSQPQHF. In nucleotides, the CDR3 is TGTGCCAGCAGCCCGGGAAGCGGGTTCAGTCAGCCCCAGCATTTT.

The genes are TRBV28 and TRBJ2-2; maybe TRBD2 (5 bases). The CDR3 length is 14 residues. The germline gives CDR1 MDHEN, CDR2 SYDVKM. Trimming removed 3 bases at V and 6 bases at J, with 11 bases between. In DNA, the CDR3 is TGTGCCAGCAGTTTCCTTCGAGGGTCCGGGGAGCTGTTTTTT. Translating gives CASSFLRGSGELFF.

This clone was seen only once. The chain is built from TRBV4-1 and TRBJ1-5; no clear D. CDR1 is MGHRA and CDR2 is YSYEKL in the germline V gene. The CDR3 totals 15 residues. The V end was cut by 0 bases, the J end by 5 bases, with 11 bases between. As DNA, the CDR3 is TGCGCCAGCAGCCAAGAAGATACAACAGATCAGCCCCAGCATTTT. Translated: CASSQEDTTDQPQHF.

The V gene is TRBV7-2, the J gene TRBJ2-7, with a tentative D call TRBD2 (6 bases). CDR1 is SGHTA and CDR2 is FQGNSA in the germline V gene. CDR3 length: 13 amino acids. Trimming removed 5 bases at V and 6 bases at J, with 14 bases between. CDR3 DNA: TGTGCCAGCAGCCCTAGACGGGAGAGCGAGCAGTACTTC. This sequence encodes CASSPRRESEQYF.

The chain employs TRBV6-1 and TRBJ2-2, with a tentative D call TRBD1 (6 bases). This CDR3 region has 15 residues. Germline lookup yields CDR1 MNHNS and CDR2 SASEGT. Deletions cut 6 bases from V and 2 bases from J, with 13 bases between. The CDR3 DNA reads TGTGCCAGCAGGGACTCGGGGACAAACACCGGGGAGCTGTTTTTT. Residues: CASRDSGTNTGELFF.

The chain recombines TRBV19 with TRBJ1-1; D not resolved. Per germline, CDR1 LNHDA and CDR2 SQIVND (reference sequence). V was cut by 1 base and J by 8 bases, with 11 bases left in between. The CDR3 extends over 13 amino acids. CDR3 residues: CASSIGGRQEAFF. The CDR3 DNA reads as TGTGCCAGTAGTATAGGAGGCAGGCAAGAAGCTTTCTTT.

The V and J genes are TRBV2 and TRBJ2-6; tentatively, D is TRBD1 or TRBD2 (5 bases each). Between the trimmed V and J ends, which lost 2 bases and 0 bases, there was a span of 8 bases. This CDR3 comprises 16 residues. Germline V lookup: CDR1 SNHLY, CDR2 FYNNEI. CDR3 region: CASSERGPSGANVLTF. CDR3 sequence (DNA): TGTGCCAGCAGTGAACGGGGCCCCTCTGGGGCCAACGTCCTGACTTTC.